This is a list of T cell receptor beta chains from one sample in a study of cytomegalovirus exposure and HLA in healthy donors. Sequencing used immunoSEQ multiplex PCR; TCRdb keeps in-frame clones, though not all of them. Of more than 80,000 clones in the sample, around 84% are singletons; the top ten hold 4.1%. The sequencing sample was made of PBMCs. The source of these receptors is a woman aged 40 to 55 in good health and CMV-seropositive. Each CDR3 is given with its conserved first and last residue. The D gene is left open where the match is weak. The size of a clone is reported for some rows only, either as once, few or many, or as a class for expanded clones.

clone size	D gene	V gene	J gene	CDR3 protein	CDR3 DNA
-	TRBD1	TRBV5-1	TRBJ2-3	CASSRETGADTQYF	TGCGCCAGCAGCCGAGAGACAGGGGCAGATACGCAGTATTTT
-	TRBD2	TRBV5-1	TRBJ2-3	CASSRLAGHTDTQYF	TGCGCCAGCAGCCGGCTAGCGGGCCACACAGATACGCAGTATTTT
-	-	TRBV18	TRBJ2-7	CASSPWTHSYEQYF	TGTGCCAGCTCACCGTGGACTCACTCCTACGAGCAGTACTTC
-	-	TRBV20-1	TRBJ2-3	CSAGPTDTQYF	TGCAGTGCTGGCCCCACAGATACGCAGTATTTT
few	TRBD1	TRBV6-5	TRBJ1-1	CASSWTGGNTEAFF	TGTGCCAGCAGTTGGACAGGGGGCAACACTGAAGCTTTCTTT
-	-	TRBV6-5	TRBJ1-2	CASYSGVNYGYTF	TGTGCCAGCTACTCAGGGGTTAACTATGGCTACACCTTC
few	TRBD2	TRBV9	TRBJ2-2	CASSRSGRNTGELFF	TGTGCCAGCAGCCGTAGCGGGAGGAACACCGGGGAGCTGTTTTTT
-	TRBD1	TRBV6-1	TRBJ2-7	CASDVGQGYEQYF	TGTGCCAGCGATGTAGGACAGGGCTACGAGCAGTACTTC
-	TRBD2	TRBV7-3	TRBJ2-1	CASSLRGGWSYNEQFF	TGTGCCAGCAGCCTCCGGGGGGGCTGGTCCTACAATGAGCAGTTCTTC
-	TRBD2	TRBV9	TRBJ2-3	CASSVEAGVADTQYF	TGTGCCAGCAGCGTAGAGGCGGGAGTCGCAGATACGCAGTATTTT
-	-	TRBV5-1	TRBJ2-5	CASSPEAGQETQYF	TGCGCCAGCAGCCCGGAGGCGGGTCAAGAGACCCAGTACTTC
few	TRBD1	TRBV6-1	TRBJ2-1	CASSDEDRGPYNEQFF	TGTGCCAGCAGTGATGAGGACAGGGGGCCTTACAATGAGCAGTTCTTC
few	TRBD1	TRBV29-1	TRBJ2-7	CSADTTGTGDEQYF	TGCAGCGCCGATACCACCGGGACAGGGGACGAGCAGTACTTC
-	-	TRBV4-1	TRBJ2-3	CASSPVAGRTTSTDTQYF	TGCGCCAGCAGCCCCGTAGCAGGGCGAACTACTAGCACAGATACGCAGTATTTT
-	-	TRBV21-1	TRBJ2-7	CASSKLPRTSGRLYEQYF	TGTGCCAGCAGCAAACTCCCCAGGACTAGCGGGAGGCTCTACGAGCAGTACTTC
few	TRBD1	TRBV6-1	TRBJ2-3	CASSEETGGKDTQYF	TGTGCCAGCAGTGAAGAGACAGGGGGCAAAGATACGCAGTATTTT
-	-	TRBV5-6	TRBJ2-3	CASSLRGGSFTDTQYF	TGTGCCAGCAGCTTGAGGGGCGGTTCCTTCACAGATACGCAGTATTTT
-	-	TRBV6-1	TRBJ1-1	CASSVNMNTEAFF	TGTGCCAGCAGTGTAAACATGAACACTGAAGCTTTCTTT
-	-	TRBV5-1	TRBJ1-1	CASSLVGDAEAFF	TGCGCCAGCAGCTTGGTGGGCGATGCTGAAGCTTTCTTT
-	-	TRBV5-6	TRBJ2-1	CASSLGGDEQFF	TGTGCCAGCAGCTTGGGGGGGGATGAGCAGTTCTTC
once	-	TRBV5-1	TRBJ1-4	CASSGQGSSEKLFF	TGCGCCAGCAGTGGTCAGGGGTCTTCTGAAAAACTGTTTTTT
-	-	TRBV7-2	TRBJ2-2	CASSLGGSVGELFF	TGTGCCAGCAGCTTAGGGGGTAGCGTCGGGGAGCTGTTTTTT
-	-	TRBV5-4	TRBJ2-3	CASSQVGRSDTDTQYF	TGTGCCAGCAGCCAAGTAGGGAGATCTGACACAGATACGCAGTATTTT
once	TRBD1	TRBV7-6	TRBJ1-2	CASSSGQNYGYTF	TGTGCCAGCAGCTCGGGACAGAACTATGGCTACACCTTC
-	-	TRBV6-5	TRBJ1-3	CASSQGGGDTIYF	TGTGCCAGCAGTCAGGGCGGGGGTGACACCATATATTTT
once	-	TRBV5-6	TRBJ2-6	CASRLQGFGANVLTF	TGTGCCAGCAGGCTACAGGGATTTGGGGCCAACGTCCTGACTTTC
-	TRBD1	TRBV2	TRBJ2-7	CASNGQGAHEQYF	TGTGCCAGCAACGGACAGGGAGCCCACGAGCAGTACTTC
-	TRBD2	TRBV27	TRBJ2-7	CATGLAGVVEQYF	TGTGCCACCGGACTAGCGGGAGTAGTTGAGCAGTACTTC
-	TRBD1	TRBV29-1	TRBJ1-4	CSVGTGDEKLFF	TGCAGCGTCGGGACAGGGGATGAAAAACTGTTTTTT
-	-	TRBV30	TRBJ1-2	CAWSVLVGDGYTF	TGTGCCTGGAGTGTACTTGTAGGGGATGGCTACACCTTC
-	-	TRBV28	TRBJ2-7	CASSLYRDYEQYF	TGTGCCAGCAGTTTATACAGGGACTACGAGCAGTACTTC
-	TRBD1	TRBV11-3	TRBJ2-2	CASSLGQQNTGELFF	TGTGCCAGCAGCCTGGGACAGCAAAACACCGGGGAGCTGTTTTTT
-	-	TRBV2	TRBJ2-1	CASSEAWRAGRNEQFF	TGTGCCAGCAGTGAAGCGTGGAGGGCCGGTAGGAATGAGCAGTTCTTC
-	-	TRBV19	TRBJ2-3	CASSRTVSDTQYF	TGTGCCAGTAGTAGGACAGTTTCAGATACGCAGTATTTT
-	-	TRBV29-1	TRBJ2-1	CSVEDPEGVADEQFF	TGCAGCGTTGAAGATCCAGAAGGGGTCGCCGATGAGCAGTTCTTC
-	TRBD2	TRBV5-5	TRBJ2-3	CASSLDQREDGTQYF	TGTGCCAGCAGCTTGGACCAGCGGGAGGATGGTACGCAGTATTTT
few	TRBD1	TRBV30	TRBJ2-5	CAWGTGRETQYF	TGTGCCTGGGGGACAGGGCGGGAGACCCAGTACTTC
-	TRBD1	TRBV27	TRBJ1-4	CASSVGTGGNEKLFF	TGTGCCAGCAGTGTCGGGACAGGAGGGAATGAAAAACTGTTTTTT
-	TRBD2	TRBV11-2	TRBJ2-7	CASSLESGSSYEQYF	TGTGCCAGCAGCTTAGAAAGCGGGAGCTCCTACGAGCAGTACTTC
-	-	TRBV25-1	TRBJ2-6	CASMAGGANVLTF	TGTGCCAGCATGGCTGGCGGGGCCAACGTCCTGACTTTC
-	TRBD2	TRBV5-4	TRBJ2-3	CASSSGTRGADTQYF	TGTGCCAGCAGCTCCGGGACTAGGGGTGCAGATACGCAGTATTTT
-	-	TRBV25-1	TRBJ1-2	CASSEYLNYGYTF	TGTGCCAGCAGTGAATATCTAAACTATGGCTACACCTTC
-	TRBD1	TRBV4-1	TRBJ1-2	CASSQIPGQGATGYTF	TGCGCCAGCAGCCAAATACCGGGACAGGGGGCGACCGGCTACACCTTC